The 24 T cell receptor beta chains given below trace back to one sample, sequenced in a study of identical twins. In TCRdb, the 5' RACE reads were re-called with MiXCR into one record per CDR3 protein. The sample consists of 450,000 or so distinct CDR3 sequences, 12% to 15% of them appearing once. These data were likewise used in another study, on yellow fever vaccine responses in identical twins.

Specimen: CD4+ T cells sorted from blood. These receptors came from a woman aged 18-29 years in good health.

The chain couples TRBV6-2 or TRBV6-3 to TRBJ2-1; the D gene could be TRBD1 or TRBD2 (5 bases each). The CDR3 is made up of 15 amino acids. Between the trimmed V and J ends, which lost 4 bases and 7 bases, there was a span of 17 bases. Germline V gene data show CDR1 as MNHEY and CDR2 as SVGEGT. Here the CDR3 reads CASSSPRGHKNEQFF. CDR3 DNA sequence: TGTGCCAGCAGTTCCCCGAGGGGTCATAAAAATGAGCAGTTCTTC.

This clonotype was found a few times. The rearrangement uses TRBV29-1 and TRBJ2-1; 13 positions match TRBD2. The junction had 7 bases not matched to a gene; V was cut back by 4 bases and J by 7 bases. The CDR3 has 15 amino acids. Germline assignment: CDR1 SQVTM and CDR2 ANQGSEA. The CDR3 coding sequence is TGCAGCGTTGGGTGGACTAGCGGGGGCAGGAATGAGCAGTTCTTC. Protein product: CSVGWTSGGRNEQFF.

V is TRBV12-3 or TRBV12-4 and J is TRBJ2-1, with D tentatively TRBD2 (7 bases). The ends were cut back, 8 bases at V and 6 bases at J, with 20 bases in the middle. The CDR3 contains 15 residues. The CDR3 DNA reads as TGTGCCAGCTCATCCGGGACACCGGGAGGCAATGAGCAGTTCTTC. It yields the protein CASSSGTPGGNEQFF.

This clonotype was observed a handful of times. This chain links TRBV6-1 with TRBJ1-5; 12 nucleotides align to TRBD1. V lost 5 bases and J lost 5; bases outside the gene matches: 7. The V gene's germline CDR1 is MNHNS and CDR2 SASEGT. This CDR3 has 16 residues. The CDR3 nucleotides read TGTGCCAGCAGTAGGGGGACAGGGGGCTTAGATCAGCCCCAGCATTTT. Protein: CASSRGTGGLDQPQHF.

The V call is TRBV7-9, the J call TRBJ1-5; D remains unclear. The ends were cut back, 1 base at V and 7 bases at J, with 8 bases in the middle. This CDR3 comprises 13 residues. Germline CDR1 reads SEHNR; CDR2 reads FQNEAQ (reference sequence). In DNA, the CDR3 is TGTGCCAGCAGCTTAGTGGAGTACCAGCCCCAGCATTTT. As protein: CASSLVEYQPQHF.

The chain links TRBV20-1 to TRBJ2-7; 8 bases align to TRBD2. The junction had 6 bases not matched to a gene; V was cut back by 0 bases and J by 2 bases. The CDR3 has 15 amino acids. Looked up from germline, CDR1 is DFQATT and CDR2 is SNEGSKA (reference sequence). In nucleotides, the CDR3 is TGCAGTGCTAGAGATCCCGCGGGAGGCCCCTACGAGCAGTACTTC. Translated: CSARDPAGGPYEQYF.

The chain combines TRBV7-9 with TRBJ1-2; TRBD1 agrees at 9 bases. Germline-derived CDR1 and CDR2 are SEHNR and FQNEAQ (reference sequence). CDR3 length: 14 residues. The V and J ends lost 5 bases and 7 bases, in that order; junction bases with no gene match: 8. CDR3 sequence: CASSPGQGRSGYTF. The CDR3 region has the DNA TGTGCCAGCAGCCCCGGACAGGGGAGGTCTGGCTACACCTTC.

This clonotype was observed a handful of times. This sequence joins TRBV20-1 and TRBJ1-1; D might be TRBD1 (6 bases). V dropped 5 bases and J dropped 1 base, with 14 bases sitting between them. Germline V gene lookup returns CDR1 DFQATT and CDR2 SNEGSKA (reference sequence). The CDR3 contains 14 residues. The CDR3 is CSAPRGIGNTEAFF. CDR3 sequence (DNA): TGCAGTGCTCCTAGGGGGATTGGGAACACTGAAGCTTTCTTT.

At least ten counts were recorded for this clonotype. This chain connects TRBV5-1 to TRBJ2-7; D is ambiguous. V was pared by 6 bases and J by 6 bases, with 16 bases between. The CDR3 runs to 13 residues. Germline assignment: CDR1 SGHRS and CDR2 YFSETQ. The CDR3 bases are TGCGCCAGCAACCATCCGGACCAATCCGAGCAGTACTTC. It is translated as CASNHPDQSEQYF.

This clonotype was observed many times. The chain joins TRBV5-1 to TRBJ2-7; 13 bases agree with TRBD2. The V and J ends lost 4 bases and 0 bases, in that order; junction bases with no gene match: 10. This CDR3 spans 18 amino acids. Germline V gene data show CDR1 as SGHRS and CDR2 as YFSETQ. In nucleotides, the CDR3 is TGCGCCAGCAGCCCAGGACTAGCGGGGGCTCTGACCTCCTACGAGCAGTACTTC. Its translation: CASSPGLAGALTSYEQYF.

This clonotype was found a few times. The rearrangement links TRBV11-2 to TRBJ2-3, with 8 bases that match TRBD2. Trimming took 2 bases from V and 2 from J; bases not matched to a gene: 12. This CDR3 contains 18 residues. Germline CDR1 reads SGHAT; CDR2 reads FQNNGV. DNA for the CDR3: TGTGCCAGCAGCTTAAGGCGGGGGGCCCAAAACCCCACAGATACGCAGTATTTT. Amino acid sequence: CASSLRRGAQNPTDTQYF.

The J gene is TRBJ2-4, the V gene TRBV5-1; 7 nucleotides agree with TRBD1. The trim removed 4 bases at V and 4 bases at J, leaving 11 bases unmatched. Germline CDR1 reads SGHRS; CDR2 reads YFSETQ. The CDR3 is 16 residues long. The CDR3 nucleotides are TGCGCCAGCAGCGCGGTTCGACAGGGTCGGAAAAACATTCAGTACTTC. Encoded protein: CASSAVRQGRKNIQYF.

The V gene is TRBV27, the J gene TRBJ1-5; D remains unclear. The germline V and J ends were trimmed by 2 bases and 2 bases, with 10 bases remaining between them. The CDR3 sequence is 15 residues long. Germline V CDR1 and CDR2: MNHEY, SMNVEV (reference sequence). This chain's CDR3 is CASSLVGFGNQPQHF. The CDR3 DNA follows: TGTGCCAGCAGTTTAGTAGGGTTTGGCAATCAGCCCCAGCATTTT.

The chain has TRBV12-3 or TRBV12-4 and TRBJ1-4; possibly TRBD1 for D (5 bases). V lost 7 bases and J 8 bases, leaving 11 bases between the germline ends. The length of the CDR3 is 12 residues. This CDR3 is CASTGRGEKLFF. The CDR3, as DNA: TGTGCCAGCACAGGGCGCGGGGAAAAACTGTTTTTT.

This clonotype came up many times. The CDR3 loop reads CASSEMGRGEAFF. DNA of the CDR3: TGTGCCAGCAGTGAAATGGGACGGGGTGAAGCTTTCTTT. The rearrangement uses TRBV25-1 and TRBJ1-1, with D perhaps TRBD1 (5 bases). Germline CDR1 and CDR2: MGHDK and SYGVNS. This CDR3 spans 13 amino acids. Between the trimmed V and J ends, which lost 2 bases and 7 bases, there was a span of 11 bases.

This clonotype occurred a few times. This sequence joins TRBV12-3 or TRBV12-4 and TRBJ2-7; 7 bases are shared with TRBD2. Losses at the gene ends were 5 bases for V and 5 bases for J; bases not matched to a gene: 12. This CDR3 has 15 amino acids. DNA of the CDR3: TGTGCCAGCAGTGACCCTACCGGGGGGAAGGACGAGCAGTACTTC. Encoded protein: CASSDPTGGKDEQYF.

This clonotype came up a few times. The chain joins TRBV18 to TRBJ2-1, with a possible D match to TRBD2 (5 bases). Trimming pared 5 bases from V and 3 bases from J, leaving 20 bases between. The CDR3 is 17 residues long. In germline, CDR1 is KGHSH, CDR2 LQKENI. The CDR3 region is CASSKRIQAGDYNEQFF. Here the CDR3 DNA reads TGTGCCAGCTCAAAACGAATCCAGGCCGGGGACTACAATGAGCAGTTCTTC.

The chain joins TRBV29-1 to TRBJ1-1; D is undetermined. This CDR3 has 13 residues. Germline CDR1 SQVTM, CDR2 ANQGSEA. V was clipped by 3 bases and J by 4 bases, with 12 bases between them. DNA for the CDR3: TGCAGCGTTGATAGAGGCCGTATCACTGAAGCTTTCTTT. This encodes CSVDRGRITEAFF.

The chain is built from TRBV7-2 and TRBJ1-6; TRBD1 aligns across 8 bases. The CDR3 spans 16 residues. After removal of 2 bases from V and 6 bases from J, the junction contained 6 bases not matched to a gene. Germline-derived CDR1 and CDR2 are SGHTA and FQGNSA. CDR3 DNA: TGTGCCAGCAGCTTAAAGCACACAGGGGGTAATTCACCCCTCCACTTT. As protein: CASSLKHTGGNSPLHF.

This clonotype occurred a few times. CDR3: CASNSGLAGGPSPYEQYF. The DNA for the CDR3 is TGTGCCAGCAATTCCGGACTAGCGGGAGGGCCGAGCCCTTACGAGCAGTACTTC. The genes are TRBV28 and TRBJ2-7, with TRBD2 matching over 15 bases. CDR3 size: 18 residues. Germline CDR1 reads MDHEN; CDR2 reads SYDVKM. The V segment lost 7 bases and the J segment 4 bases; nucleotides outside the gene matches: 14.

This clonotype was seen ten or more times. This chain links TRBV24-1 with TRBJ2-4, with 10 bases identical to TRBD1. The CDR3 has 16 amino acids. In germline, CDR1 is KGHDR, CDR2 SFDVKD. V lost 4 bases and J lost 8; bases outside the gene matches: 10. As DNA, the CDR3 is TGTGCCACCAGTGACCCGAAGACAGGGGGCAAGGACATTCAGTACTTC. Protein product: CATSDPKTGGKDIQYF.

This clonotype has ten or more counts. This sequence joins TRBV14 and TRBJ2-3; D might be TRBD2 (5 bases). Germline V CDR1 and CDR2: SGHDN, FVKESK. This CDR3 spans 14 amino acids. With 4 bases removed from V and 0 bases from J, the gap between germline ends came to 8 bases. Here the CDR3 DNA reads TGTGCCAGCAGCCGAGGGTTTAGCACAGATACGCAGTATTTT. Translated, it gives CASSRGFSTDTQYF.

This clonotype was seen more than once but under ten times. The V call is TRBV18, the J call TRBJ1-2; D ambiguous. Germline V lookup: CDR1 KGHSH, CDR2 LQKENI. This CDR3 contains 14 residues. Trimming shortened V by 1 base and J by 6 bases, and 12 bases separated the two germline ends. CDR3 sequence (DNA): TGTGCCAGCTCACCACTCTCCTCGTCTAATGGCTACACCTTC. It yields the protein CASSPLSSSNGYTF.

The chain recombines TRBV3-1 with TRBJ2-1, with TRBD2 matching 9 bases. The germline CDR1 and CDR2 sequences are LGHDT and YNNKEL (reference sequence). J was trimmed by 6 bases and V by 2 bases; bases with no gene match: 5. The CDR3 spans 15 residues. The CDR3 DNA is TGTGCCAGCAGCCAAACCGGGACTAGCAGCAATGAGCAGTTCTTC. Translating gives CASSQTGTSSNEQFF.